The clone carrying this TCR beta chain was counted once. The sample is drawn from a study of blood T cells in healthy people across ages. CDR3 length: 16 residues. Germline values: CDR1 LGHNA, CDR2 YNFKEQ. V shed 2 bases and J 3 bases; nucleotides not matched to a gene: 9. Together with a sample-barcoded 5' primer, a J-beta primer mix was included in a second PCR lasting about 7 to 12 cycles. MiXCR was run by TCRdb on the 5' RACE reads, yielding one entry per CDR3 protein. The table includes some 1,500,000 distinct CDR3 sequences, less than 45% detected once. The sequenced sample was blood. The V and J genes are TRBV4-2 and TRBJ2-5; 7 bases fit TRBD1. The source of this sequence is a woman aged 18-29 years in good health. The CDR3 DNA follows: TGTGCCAGCAGCCAACAGGTGACAGGGAAGAAAGAGACCCAGTACTTC. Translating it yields CASSQQVTGKKETQYF.